The T cell receptor (beta chain) described here comes from a study of shared clonotypes between healthy human individuals. This table comes from immunoSEQ multiplex PCR, and its TCRdb copy is limited to in-frame clones, with some not included. The sample has a few million clones; around nine tenths are singletons. Germline-derived CDR1 and CDR2 are SGHVS and FNYEAQ. The CDR3 runs to 12 residues. Trimming pared 5 bases from V and 5 bases from J, leaving 10 bases between. The J gene is TRBJ2-7, the V gene TRBV7-6; D gene uncertain. Source material: naive CD4+ T cells sorted from blood. Specified subset: CD45RA+ positively selected. The receptor was isolated from a man aged 18 to 35 in good health. The DNA of the CDR3 is TGTGCCAGCAGCCCTCGAGGAGACGAGCAGTACTTC. Translating gives CASSPRGDEQYF.